This TCR beta chain was sequenced during a study of CD8+ T cells in alopecia areata. Germline CDR1 reads MDHEN; CDR2 reads SYDVKM. With 3 bases clipped from V and 4 bases from J, the junction kept 7 bases outside the gene matches. The CDR3 is 16 residues long. Alopecia areata patients had lesional scalp punch biopsies and peripheral blood taken from them. TCR sequencing used cDNA made by reverse transcription of extracted RNA. TCRdb's table, derived via immunoSEQ multiplex PCR, lists solely in-frame clones and lacks some. The sample has roughly 30,000 clones; less than 65% are singletons. Sequences were obtained from NKG2D-high CD8+ T cells sorted from blood. The gene calls are TRBV28 and TRBJ2-5, with 11 bases identical to TRBD2. The source of this sequence is a human donor with alopecia areata. CDR3: CASSFLAGGVIETQYF. CDR3 coding DNA: TGTGCCAGCAGTTTTCTAGCGGGGGGCGTTATAGAGACCCAGTACTTC.